One sample yielded the 27 T cell receptor beta chains listed below, sequenced in a study of shared clonotypes between healthy human individuals. Sequencing was performed with immunoSEQ multiplex PCR; in TCRdb, only in-frame clones are kept and a portion is missing. The table has 2 million to 3 million clones, around nine tenths seen once. The specimen was naive CD4+ T cells sorted from blood. Specified subset: CD45RA+ positively selected. The receptors stem from a man aged 18-30 years in good health.

The chain has TRBV4-3 and TRBJ2-7, with D possibly TRBD2 on 5 matching bases. Trimming took off 0 bases at V and 7 bases at J, with 13 bases between the two ends. The germline V gene encodes CDR1 LGHNA and CDR2 YSLEER. This CDR3 contains 14 residues. CDR3 region: CASSQEGAGGEQYF. CDR3 nucleotide sequence: TGCGCCAGCAGCCAAGAAGGAGCCGGCGGGGAGCAGTACTTC.

This chain links TRBV11-2 with TRBJ1-1, with D possibly being TRBD1 (6 bases). The ends were cut back, 5 bases at V and 5 bases at J, with 12 bases in the middle. Germline CDR1 SGHAT, CDR2 FQNNGV. The CDR3 is 13 residues long. CDR3 region: CASSQNTGTEAFF. The CDR3 DNA follows: TGTGCCAGCAGCCAAAACACAGGGACTGAAGCTTTCTTT.

The chain combines TRBV5-6 with TRBJ1-2; no reliable D call. The germline gives CDR1 SGHDT, CDR2 YYEEEE. V was clipped by 4 bases and J by 3 bases, with 10 bases between them. The CDR3 runs to 13 residues. CDR3 in amino acids: CASSRNGDYGYTF. CDR3 coding DNA: TGTGCCAGCAGCCGAAACGGGGACTATGGCTACACCTTC.

The J gene is TRBJ2-3, the V gene TRBV6-1, with D unresolved. There are 15 residues in the CDR3. CDR1 and CDR2 (germline): MNHNS, SASEGT. The V gene lost 1 base and the J gene lost 0 bases, with 8 bases spanning the gap. The CDR3: CASSEVGRSTDTQYF. Here the CDR3 DNA reads TGTGCCAGCAGTGAAGTGGGCAGGAGCACAGATACGCAGTATTTT.

This clone was recorded once. The rearrangement uses TRBV25-1 and TRBJ1-4; 9 nucleotides line up with TRBD1. CDR3 length: 15 residues. V dropped 4 bases and J dropped 8; count of bases not matched to a gene: 8. The V gene's germline CDR1 is MGHDK and CDR2 SYGVNS. CDR3 in DNA: TGTGCCAGCAGTGGTTCGGACAGGGGTAGAGAAAAACTGTTTTTT. Translating it yields CASSGSDRGREKLFF.

V usage is TRBV6-5 and J usage is TRBJ2-3; TRBD1 or TRBD2 may be the D gene (6 bases each). The length of the CDR3 is 13 residues. With 2 bases removed from V and 8 bases from J, the gap between germline ends came to 11 bases. Germline CDR1 and CDR2: MNHEY and SVGAGI. CDR3 nucleotides: TGTGCCAGCAGTTACCGGGGGCTCGGTACGCAGTATTTT. Translation gives CASSYRGLGTQYF.

The CDR3 protein is CASSYSPEALYGYTF. The CDR3, as DNA: TGTGCCAGCAGTTACTCGCCAGAGGCTCTTTATGGCTACACCTTC. V and J are TRBV6-5 and TRBJ1-2; D gene unclear. This CDR3 is built from 15 residues. The V gene's germline CDR1 is MNHEY and CDR2 SVGAGI. The V end was cut by 0 bases, the J end by 5 bases, with 13 bases between.

The V call is TRBV7-2, the J call TRBJ2-1; 7 nucleotides line up with TRBD1. In germline, CDR1 is SGHTA, CDR2 FQGNSA. This CDR3 contains 15 residues. J gave up 0 bases and V 6 bases, and 5 bases lay outside the gene matches. The CDR3 coding sequence is TGTGCCAGCAGTTACGACAGGGCCTCCTACAATGAGCAGTTCTTC. Translated, it gives CASSYDRASYNEQFF.

The genes are TRBV30 and TRBJ2-2, with unresolved D. V shed 0 bases and J shed 7 bases, with 12 bases lying between them. This CDR3 region has 14 residues. Germline V gives CDR1 GTSNPN, CDR2 SVGIG (reference sequence). The CDR3 region has the DNA TGTGCCTGGAGTGTACTAAGGTCCGGCGGGGAGCTGTTTTTT. Protein: CAWSVLRSGGELFF.

V and J are TRBV2 and TRBJ1-2; D may be TRBD1 (5 bases). Germline V CDR1 and CDR2: SNHLY, FYNNEI. The V end was cut by 6 bases, the J end by 3 bases, with 14 bases between. The CDR3 spans 14 residues. The CDR3 DNA reads TGTGCCAGCAGCCCCCAGAGGGGCGACTATGGCTACACCTTC. Translated, it gives CASSPQRGDYGYTF.

CDR3 in amino acids: CASSFWDGNYGYTF. CDR3 sequence (DNA): TGTGCCAGCAGTTTCTGGGACGGTAACTATGGCTACACCTTC. V is TRBV28 and J is TRBJ1-2; D perhaps matches TRBD1 (5 bases). Germline-derived CDR1 and CDR2 are MDHEN and SYDVKM. V was cut by 3 bases and J by 1 base, with 9 bases left in between. There are 14 residues in the CDR3.

The chain employs TRBV9 and TRBJ2-1, with 10 nucleotides matching TRBD1. The CDR3 sequence is 16 residues long. V was clipped by 0 bases and J by 1 base; unmatched bases: 1. From germline, CDR1 is SGDLS and CDR2 YYNGEE. CDR3 in amino acids: CASSVEDRGSYNEQFF. The DNA of the CDR3 is TGTGCCAGCAGCGTAGAGGACAGGGGGTCCTACAATGAGCAGTTCTTC. The whole variable domain, filled in from reference TRBV9 and TRBJ2-1, reads DSGVTQTPKHLITATGQRVTLRCSPRSGDLSVYWYQQSLDQGLQFLIQYYNGEERAKGNILERFSAQQFPDLHSELNLSSLELGDSALYFCASSVEDRGSYNEQFFGPGTRLTVL.

A single count supports this clone. The V gene is TRBV21-1, the J gene TRBJ2-7; TRBD1 was called by the table and not checked on the DNA. TRBV21-1 is reported as a pseudogene. The CDR3 has 14 residues. CDR3 residues: CASNLRRLPYEQYF. CDR3 sequence (DNA): TGTGCCAGCAACCTCAGGCGCCTGCCTTACGAGCAGTACTTC.

The chain joins TRBV19 to TRBJ2-3, with D perhaps matching TRBD1 (5 bases). V was trimmed by 3 bases and J by 6 bases, leaving 13 bases between them. Per the germline V gene, CDR1 is LNHDA and CDR2 is SQIVND (reference sequence). CDR3 length: 14 amino acids. This CDR3 is CASSIRQGSDTQYF. The CDR3 DNA is TGTGCCAGTAGTATCAGGCAGGGTTCGGATACGCAGTATTTT.

This clone turned up a few times. The V and J genes are TRBV9 and TRBJ2-2, with 7 bases lining up with TRBD2. Germline V lookup: CDR1 SGDLS, CDR2 YYNGEE. The ends lost 4 bases at V and 6 bases at J; junction bases unmatched: 12. The CDR3 is 16 residues long. This chain's CDR3 is CASSPRTSFFSGELFF. CDR3 coding DNA: TGTGCCAGCAGCCCCCGGACTAGTTTTTTTTCCGGGGAGCTGTTTTTT.

J is TRBJ2-7 and V is TRBV27, with D possibly being TRBD1 (6 bases). Germline V CDR1 and CDR2: MNHEY, SMNVEV (reference sequence). The CDR3 covers 14 residues. V was pared by 5 bases and J by 2 bases, with 13 bases between. The CDR3 sequence: CASSPRQAAYEQYF. As DNA, the CDR3 is TGTGCCAGCAGTCCAAGACAGGCTGCCTACGAGCAGTACTTC.

The V and J genes are TRBV5-6 and TRBJ2-7; 10 positions match TRBD1. The CDR3 spans 16 residues. Germline assignment: CDR1 SGHDT and CDR2 YYEEEE. V dropped 5 bases and J dropped 3; count of bases not matched to a gene: 11. The CDR3 loop reads CASRKLPGQGIYEQYF. CDR3 in DNA: TGTGCCAGCAGGAAATTACCGGGACAGGGGATCTACGAGCAGTACTTC.

The chain links TRBV5-1 to TRBJ1-1; D ambiguous. The CDR3 extends over 13 amino acids. CDR1 SGHRS and CDR2 YFSETQ come from the germline V gene. V lost 3 bases and J lost 1, with 7 bases in between. DNA for the CDR3: TGCGCCAGCAGCTCGACTCAGAACACTGAAGCTTTCTTT. It specifies CASSSTQNTEAFF.

V is TRBV5-4 and J is TRBJ1-4; 7 bases line up with TRBD1. CDR1 and CDR2 (germline): SGHNT, YYREEE (reference sequence). The CDR3 totals 15 residues. Unmatched junction bases numbered 10, after V lost 4 bases and J lost 7 bases. CDR3 sequence reads: CASSPYRGGREKLFF. CDR3 coding DNA: TGTGCCAGCAGCCCTTACAGGGGAGGGCGTGAAAAACTGTTTTTT.

The J gene is TRBJ2-1, the V gene TRBV11-2; 10 bases line up with TRBD2. Germline V gene data show CDR1 as SGHAT and CDR2 as FQNNGV. This CDR3 is 15 amino acids long. V shed 5 bases and J 5 bases; nucleotides not matched to a gene: 6. The CDR3 region is CASSPLAGAHNEQFF. As DNA, the CDR3 is TGTGCCAGCAGCCCCCTAGCGGGGGCCCACAATGAGCAGTTCTTC.

The V and J genes are TRBV14 and TRBJ2-2; D call uncertain. V was trimmed by 1 base and J by 2 bases, leaving 5 bases between them. There are 14 residues in the CDR3. Per germline, CDR1 SGHDN and CDR2 FVKESK. DNA of the CDR3: TGTGCCAGCAGCCAAGTTATTAACACCGGGGAGCTGTTTTTT. It is translated as CASSQVINTGELFF. The full variable domain, in which reference TRBV14 and TRBJ2-2 provide the parts outside the CDR3, is EAGVTQFPSHSVIEKGQTVTLRCDPISGHDNLYWYRRVMGKEIKFLLHFVKESKQDESGMPNNRFLAERTGGTYSTLKVQPAELEDSGVYFCASSQVINTGELFFGEGSRLTVL.

The J gene is TRBJ2-1, the V gene TRBV18; 7 positions agree with TRBD2. This CDR3 has 16 amino acids. Germline V gene sequence: CDR1 KGHSH, CDR2 LQKENI. Trimming took 3 bases from V and 2 from J; bases not matched to a gene: 7. CDR3 nucleotides: TGTGCCAGCTCACCCCCGGGAGGCTATACCTACAATGAGCAGTTCTTC. The encoded protein is CASSPPGGYTYNEQFF. Looking up the rest from reference TRBV18 and TRBJ2-1 gives the full variable domain: NAGVMQNPRHLVRRRGQEARLRCSPMKGHSHVYWYRQLPEEGLKFMVYLQKENIIDESGMPKERFSAEFPKEGPSILRIQQVVRGDSAAYFCASSPPGGYTYNEQFFGPGTRLTVL.

The genes are TRBV6-6 and TRBJ1-5; D is possibly TRBD1 (5 bases). This CDR3 is built from 13 residues. The V and J ends lost 8 bases and 6 bases respectively, with 14 bases between them. CDR1 is MNHNY, CDR2 SVGAGI, per germline (reference sequence). CDR3 amino acids: CASGTGGGQPQHF. DNA for the CDR3: TGTGCCAGCGGGACTGGGGGGGGTCAGCCCCAGCATTTT.

The rearrangement uses TRBV28 and TRBJ1-2; D not certain. V dropped 2 bases and J dropped 5 bases, with 9 bases sitting between them. Per the germline V gene, CDR1 is MDHEN and CDR2 is SYDVKM. CDR3 length: 13 amino acids. CDR3 nucleotide sequence: TGTGCCAGCAGTTTAGGGCCGGTTTATGGCTACACCTTC. This encodes CASSLGPVYGYTF.

As for this clone: The identical CDR3 is also encoded by other nucleotide sequences in the sample. The chain has TRBV19 and TRBJ2-1; the D is unclear. V lost 1 base, J lost 1 base, and 5 bases lay in between. CDR1 and CDR2 (germline): LNHDA, SQIVND (reference sequence). The CDR3 spans 14 residues. CDR3 region: CASSIGGSYNEQFF. The CDR3 DNA reads TGTGCCAGTAGTATAGGCGGTTCCTACAATGAGCAGTTCTTC.

This sequence joins TRBV5-1 and TRBJ2-2; 9 nucleotides line up with TRBD2. Trimming at V came to 0 bases and at J to 4 bases, leaving 4 bases not matched to a gene. The CDR3 extends over 16 amino acids. The V gene's germline CDR1 is SGHRS and CDR2 YFSETQ. In DNA form, the CDR3 reads TGCGCCAGCAGCTTGGCCGTTAGCGGGGGCACCGGGGAGCTGTTTTTT. It encodes CASSLAVSGGTGELFF.

To note about this clone: Other DNA sequences of this sample code for an identical CDR3. This chain links TRBV5-4 with TRBJ2-3; D is unclear. Trimming pared 0 bases from V and 3 bases from J, leaving 2 bases between. The CDR3 extends over 12 amino acids. Germline CDR1 SGHNT, CDR2 YYREEE (reference sequence). DNA for the CDR3: TGTGCCAGCAGCTTGGTGACAGATACGCAGTATTTT. Its translation: CASSLVTDTQYF.